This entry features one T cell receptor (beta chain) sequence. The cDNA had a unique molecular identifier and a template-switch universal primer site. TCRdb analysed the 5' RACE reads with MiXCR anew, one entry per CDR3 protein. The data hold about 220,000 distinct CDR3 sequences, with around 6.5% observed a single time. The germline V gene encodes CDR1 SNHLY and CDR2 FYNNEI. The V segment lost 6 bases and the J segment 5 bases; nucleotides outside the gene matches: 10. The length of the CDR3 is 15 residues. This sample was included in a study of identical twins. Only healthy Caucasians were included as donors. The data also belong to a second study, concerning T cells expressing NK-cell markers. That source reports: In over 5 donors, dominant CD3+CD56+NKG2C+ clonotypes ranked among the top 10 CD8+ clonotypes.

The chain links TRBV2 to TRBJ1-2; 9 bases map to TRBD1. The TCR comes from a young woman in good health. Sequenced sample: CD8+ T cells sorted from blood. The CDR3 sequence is CASRGGQGLSYGYTF. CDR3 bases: TGTGCCAGCAGGGGGGGACAGGGTCTGTCTTATGGCTACACCTTC.